This T cell receptor (beta chain) was identified in a study of shared clonotypes between healthy human individuals. Subsets obtained from CD4+ cells comprised CD45RA+ naive and CD45RA-negative memory cells. Method: immunoSEQ multiplex PCR; TCRdb's copy keeps in-frame clones and lacks some. Among roughly 2 million clones, 85% to 95% were seen once, and the ten largest hold 0.1% to 0.15%. The V gene end was trimmed by 4 bases and the J gene end by 8 bases; junction bases not matched to a gene: 6. There are 14 residues in the CDR3. Germline V gene data show CDR1 as SGHRS and CDR2 as YFSETQ. Sequencing used naive CD4+ T cells sorted from blood. Subset noted: CD45RA+ positively selected. This sequence joins TRBV5-1 and TRBJ1-4, with 9 bases lining up with TRBD1. The clonotype comes from a man younger than 30 in good health. CDR3 in DNA: TGCGCCAGCAGCACCGGGACAGGGCAAGAAAAACTGTTTTTT. This gives the protein CASSTGTGQEKLFF. Supplemented by reference TRBV5-1 and TRBJ1-4, the full variable domain reads KAGVTQTPRYLIKTRGQQVTLSCSPISGHRSVSWYQQTPGQGLQFLFEYFSETQRNKGNFPGRFSGRQFSNSRSEMNVSTLELGDSALYLCASSTGTGQEKLFFGSGTQLSVL.